What follows are 17 T cell receptor beta chains derived from one specimen sequenced in a study of metastatic and nonmetastatic thyroid tumors. No patient received treatment before thyroid surgery. MiXCR was used by TCRdb to re-call the PCR reads. The sample consists of 40,000 to 55,000 clones, roughly 15% of them appearing once. Sequenced: blood. The receptors derive from a female donor with papillary thyroid cancer or a benign thyroid nodule (not recorded which). Some clones in this sample may be carry-over from other donors' samples.

This clone was observed at least ten times. The V call is TRBV6-5, the J call TRBJ1-3; a weak D match, TRBD1 (5 bases). Trimming stripped 2 bases from V and 3 bases from J, with 8 bases between. CDR1 and CDR2 (germline): MNHEY, SVGAGI. The CDR3 totals 14 residues. The CDR3 here is CASSYGGVGNTIYF. The CDR3 DNA reads as TGTGCCAGCAGTTACGGAGGGGTTGGAAACACCATATATTTT.

This clone was observed a few times. The chain is built from TRBV19 and TRBJ2-3; 8 bases agree with TRBD1. The CDR3 spans 15 residues. Germline V gene lookup returns CDR1 LNHDA and CDR2 SQIVND (reference sequence). V shed 5 bases, J shed 1 base, and the junction held 5 bases outside the gene matches. CDR3 nucleotide sequence: TGTGCCAGTAGTGGACAGGGAGGTGGCACAGATACGCAGTATTTT. It codes for CASSGQGGGTDTQYF.

The chain couples TRBV6-5 to TRBJ1-2; no reliable D call. Trimming took off 0 bases at V and 8 bases at J, with 13 bases between the two ends. CDR3 length equals 14 residues. Germline V gives CDR1 MNHEY, CDR2 SVGAGI. The CDR3 is CASSYSGGSRGYTF. CDR3 sequence (DNA): TGTGCCAGCAGTTACTCGGGCGGGTCTAGGGGCTACACCTTC.

This clone was counted many times. The rearrangement uses TRBV30 and TRBJ2-1; D possibly corresponds to TRBD2 (6 bases). V was shortened by 2 bases and J by 5 bases, with 13 bases between the two germline ends. The CDR3 covers 14 residues. Germline V gene data show CDR1 as GTSNPN and CDR2 as SVGIG (reference sequence). CDR3 DNA sequence: TGTGCCTGGAGTTCAAGACTAGACCACAATGAGCAGTTCTTC. It specifies CAWSSRLDHNEQFF.

This clone was recorded a few times. Germline is not matched at one junction end, which may reflect a read error. The chain recombines TRBV27 with TRBJ2-1; D may be TRBD2 (7 bases). The CDR3 has 16 residues. Germline loops: CDR1 MNHEY, CDR2 SMNVEV (reference sequence). The CDR3 reads CASSPTRGLDGNEQFF. CDR3 bases: TGTGCTAGCAGTCCTACGCGGGGGCTCGATGGGAATGAGCAGTTCTTC.

In its sample, this clone was seen many times. This chain links TRBV10-3 with TRBJ1-6; D is possibly TRBD1 (5 bases). CDR1 ENHRY and CDR2 SYGVKD come from the germline V gene. The length of the CDR3 is 14 residues. Trimming cost V 6 bases and J 5 bases, with 11 bases left between them. CDR3 DNA: TGTGCCATCAGCATGGGGCAGAATAATTCACCCCTCCACTTT. Translating it yields CAISMGQNNSPLHF.

This clone showed up just a few times. The chain is built from TRBV10-3 and TRBJ2-5, with D possibly called TRBD1 or TRBD2 (5 bases each). Trimming stripped 10 bases from V and 2 bases from J, with 14 bases between. The CDR3 is 13 amino acids. Germline V lookup: CDR1 ENHRY, CDR2 SYGVKD. The CDR3 sequence is CATGDGKQETQYF. As DNA, the CDR3 is TGTGCCACCGGGGACGGGAAACAAGAGACCCAGTACTTC.

This clone was observed many times. The rearrangement joins TRBV5-6 to TRBJ1-6, with TRBD1 as a possible D gene (6 bases). Germline assignment: CDR1 SGHDT and CDR2 YYEEEE. With 4 bases removed from V and 7 bases from J, the gap between germline ends came to 12 bases. The length of the CDR3 is 14 residues. CDR3 sequence (DNA): TGTGCCAGCAGCCCGACGGGGGGCAATTCACCCCTCCACTTT. It specifies CASSPTGGNSPLHF. The entire variable domain, with the rest obtained from reference TRBV5-6 and TRBJ1-6, is as follows: DAGVTQSPTHLIKTRGQQVTLRCSPKSGHDTVSWYQQALGQGPQFIFQYYEEEERQRGNFPDRFSGHQFPNYSSELNVNALLLGDSALYLCASSPTGGNSPLHFGNGTRLTVT.

This clone was counted many times. J is TRBJ2-7 and V is TRBV2, with TRBD2 matching 13 bases. Germline V gives CDR1 SNHLY, CDR2 FYNNEI. The J segment lost 6 bases and the V segment lost 6 bases, leaving 8 bases of the junction unmatched. This CDR3 has 15 residues. CDR3 sequence (DNA): TGTGCCAGCAGCGGCGGACTAGCGGGAGCGGTCGAGCAGTACTTC. Translated, it gives CASSGGLAGAVEQYF.

The chain employs TRBV18 and TRBJ2-3, with unresolved D. Germline values: CDR1 KGHSH, CDR2 LQKENI. With 6 bases removed from V and 0 bases from J, the gap between germline ends came to 19 bases. The length of the CDR3 is 17 residues. CDR3 amino acids: CASSQLPPLSSTDTQYF. DNA for the CDR3: TGTGCCAGCTCTCAACTTCCTCCCCTTTCTAGCACAGATACGCAGTATTTT.

The table lists this clone with a count of one. V and J are TRBV20-1 and TRBJ2-3, with D perhaps TRBD2 (5 bases). The CDR3 loop spans 13 amino acids. Germline-derived CDR1 and CDR2 are DFQATT and SNEGSKA (reference sequence). Trimming removed 7 bases from V and 2 bases from J, with 13 bases in between. CDR3 nucleotide sequence: TGCAGTGAAAGGACTCCCGTCACAGATACGCAGTATTTT. Its translation is CSERTPVTDTQYF.

This clone has at least ten counts. The sample contains more than one DNA sequence encoding this CDR3. The genes are TRBV4-1 and TRBJ2-5; 7 positions match TRBD2. J was trimmed by 5 bases and V by 1 base; bases with no gene match: 4. Germline-derived CDR1 and CDR2 are MGHRA and YSYEKL. The CDR3 consists of 14 residues. CDR3 bases: TGCGCCAGCAGCCAAGGGGACTACAGGGAGACCCAGTACTTC. Amino acid sequence: CASSQGDYRETQYF.

This clone was detected many times. The CDR3 reads CASSQDQGWDTQYF. The CDR3, as DNA: TGTGCCAGCAGCCAAGATCAGGGATGGGATACGCAGTATTTT. The chain recombines TRBV3-1 with TRBJ2-3; weak D call: TRBD1 (5 bases). In germline, CDR1 is LGHDT, CDR2 YNNKEL (reference sequence). V was pared by 0 bases and J by 6 bases, with 10 bases between. CDR3 length: 14 amino acids.

This clone has a count of ten or more. This chain links TRBV5-1 with TRBJ1-1, with unresolved D. Germline-derived CDR1 and CDR2 are SGHRS and YFSETQ. Trimming took 0 bases from V and 1 from J, leaving 7 bases between them. The CDR3 runs 14 residues. CDR3 loop: CASSLGPANTEAFF. In DNA form, the CDR3 reads TGCGCCAGCAGCTTGGGACCCGCGAACACTGAAGCTTTCTTT.

Judged by abundance, this clone is medium-sized. The chain carries TRBV6-1 and TRBJ1-6, with D uncertain. V was pared by 5 bases and J by 2 bases, with 7 bases between. The CDR3 runs to 14 residues. From germline, CDR1 is MNHNS and CDR2 SASEGT. In nucleotides, the CDR3 is TGTGCCAGCAGTATCGGGGCCTATAATTCACCCCTCCACTTT. Translated: CASSIGAYNSPLHF.

This clone turned up a few times. The rearrangement links TRBV6-1 to TRBJ2-1, with TRBD2 matching over 7 bases. The V segment lost 3 bases and the J segment 8 bases; nucleotides outside the gene matches: 13. The CDR3 has 16 amino acids. CDR1 and CDR2 (germline): MNHNS, SASEGT. CDR3 amino acids: CASSESSAGSLDEQFF. The CDR3 bases are TGTGCCAGCAGTGAGTCTTCAGCGGGATCTCTCGATGAGCAGTTCTTC.

A remark on this clone: An end of the junction does not agree with germline; a read error may underlie this. The chain joins TRBV6-1 to TRBJ2-3; the match to TRBD2 covers 7 bases. CDR1 and CDR2 (germline): MNHNS, SASEGT. CDR3 length: 14 residues. This chain's CDR3 is CARSGAGEYDTQYF. The CDR3 DNA follows: TGTGCCAGAAGTGGTGCGGGAGAGTATGATACGCAGTATTTT.